Below, 11 T cell receptor beta chains from the same sample are listed, as sequenced in a study of CD8 T cells in Susac syndrome. Reverse transcription of roughly 0.45 to 1 ug RNA was performed with random hexamers. Via MiXCR, TCRdb re-called the immunoSEQ multiplex PCR reads, giving one row per CDR3 protein. The table records over 200,000 distinct CDR3 sequences, approximately 95% of them present only once. Sample: CD4+ T cells from PBMCs. Receptors were obtained from a human donor with multiple sclerosis.

This clonotype was picked up a small number of times. This chain uses TRBV11-2 with TRBJ1-1; D remains unclear. Germline V gene sequence: CDR1 SGHAT, CDR2 FQNNGV. There are 12 residues in the CDR3. The V gene lost 6 bases and the J gene lost 0 bases, with 5 bases spanning the gap. CDR3 nucleotide sequence: TGTGCCAGCAGGAAGGTGAACACTGAAGCTTTCTTT. Translation: CASRKVNTEAFF.

The V call is TRBV24-1, the J call TRBJ2-3; no reliable D call. Trimming cost V 4 bases and J 3 bases, with 7 bases left between them. The CDR3 spans 13 residues. In germline, CDR1 is KGHDR, CDR2 SFDVKD. The CDR3 is CATSEDPTDTQYF. In DNA, the CDR3 is TGTGCCACCAGTGAAGATCCTACAGATACGCAGTATTTT.

CDR3 sequence (DNA): TGTGCCTGGAGTGAAAGGGAGGGAATGAACACTGAAGCTTTCTTT. It is translated as CAWSEREGMNTEAFF. The V gene is TRBV30, the J gene TRBJ1-1; D remains unclear. The CDR3 is 15 amino acids. The V end lost 1 base, the J end lost 0 bases, and 12 bases lay between the germline ends. Germline loops: CDR1 GTSNPN, CDR2 SVGIG (reference sequence).

This chain joins TRBV9 and TRBJ2-3; D perhaps matches TRBD1 (6 bases). Germline V lookup: CDR1 SGDLS, CDR2 YYNGEE. The CDR3 runs 17 residues. V lost 4 bases to trimming and J lost 0 bases, with 18 bases between them. The CDR3 here is CASSFRSMGQSTDTQYF. Written as DNA, the CDR3 is TGTGCCAGCAGCTTCCGTAGCATGGGACAAAGCACAGATACGCAGTATTTT.

The V call is TRBV18, the J call TRBJ2-7; 12 nucleotides agree with TRBD2. Looked up from germline, CDR1 is KGHSH and CDR2 is LQKENI. This CDR3 contains 14 residues. Unmatched junction bases numbered 1, after V lost 4 bases and J lost 3 bases. This chain's CDR3 is CASSRTSGDYEQYV. In DNA form, the CDR3 reads TGTGCCAGCTCACGGACTAGCGGGGACTACGAGCAGTACGTC.

V usage is TRBV30 and J usage is TRBJ2-3; 11 positions agree with TRBD1. Germline CDR1 GTSNPN, CDR2 SVGIG (reference sequence). The CDR3 has 15 amino acids. Trimming removed 3 bases from V and 5 bases from J; junction bases left unmatched: 7. The CDR3 here is CAWSLGTGGVDTQYF. CDR3 coding DNA: TGTGCCTGGAGCCTTGGGACAGGGGGTGTAGATACGCAGTATTTT.

The chain uses TRBV7-8 and TRBJ2-5, with D perhaps TRBD1 (7 bases). Germline V lookup: CDR1 SGHVS, CDR2 FQNEAQ. This CDR3 is 16 amino acids long. V was cut by 5 bases and J by 4 bases, with 20 bases left in between. CDR3 loop: CASSPRQGGNPETQYF. CDR3 coding DNA: TGTGCCAGCAGCCCGCGACAGGGCGGGAACCCAGAGACCCAGTACTTC.

V and J are TRBV6-5 and TRBJ2-7; a possible D gene is TRBD1 (6 bases). The CDR3 spans 14 residues. The V gene lost 4 bases and the J gene lost 2 bases, with 12 bases spanning the gap. CDR1 and CDR2 (germline): MNHEY, SVGAGI. The CDR3 spells CASSSQGHPYEQYV. The DNA for the CDR3 is TGTGCCAGCAGTTCCCAGGGACACCCCTACGAGCAGTACGTC.

There are a few counts of this clonotype. This chain links TRBV3-1 with TRBJ1-1; possible D gene TRBD1, 6 bases. V was clipped by 3 bases and J by 1 base, with 9 bases between them. The CDR3 sequence is 14 residues long. In germline, CDR1 is LGHDT, CDR2 YNNKEL (reference sequence). The chain's CDR3 is CASSQEQGNTEAFF. The CDR3 DNA sequence: TGTGCCAGCAGCCAGGAACAGGGGAACACTGAAGCTTTCTTT.

The CDR3 DNA sequence: TGTGCCACCAGCCGAGCGGGGGAAGCAGAGACCCAGTACTTC. It codes for CATSRAGEAETQYF. The chain carries TRBV15 and TRBJ2-5, with TRBD2 matching over 8 bases. Germline CDR1 is LNHNV and CDR2 is YYDKDF (reference sequence). With V trimmed by 5 bases and J by 4 bases, 6 bases remained unmatched. CDR3 length: 14 amino acids. The variable domain in full, completed from reference TRBV15 and TRBJ2-5, reads DAMVIQNPRYQVTQFGKPVTLSCSQTLNHNVMYWYQQKSSQAPKLLFHYYDKDFNNEADTPDNFQSRRPNTSFCFLDIRSPGLGDTAMYLCATSRAGEAETQYFGPGTRLLVL.

V usage is TRBV29-1 and J usage is TRBJ1-2, with 7 bases identical to TRBD1. This CDR3 is 13 amino acids long. CDR1 is SQVTM, CDR2 ANQGSEA, per germline. Trimming took 3 bases from V and 3 from J; bases not matched to a gene: 4. The CDR3 here is CSVEGRGYYGYTF. The CDR3 DNA is TGCAGCGTTGAGGGCAGGGGGTACTATGGCTACACCTTC.